This T cell receptor beta chain is from a study of T-cell reconstitution after alpha-beta-depleted transplantation in children. Overall study findings and caveats: The authors attributed T-cell counts and diversity one year after transplant mostly to newly produced T cells. The study traced high day-60 TCRbeta diversity in some patients to surviving recipient T cells and thymic progenitors. After transplant, at about two months, alpha-beta T cells were reportedly derived from several hundred expanded graft clones.

The CDR3 has 14 amino acids. Germline CDR1 reads MNHEY; CDR2 reads SMNVEV (reference sequence). This clonotype was seen ten or more times. The antigen is undetermined. One junction end does not reproduce the germline sequence, and a read error may be involved. The TCRbeta library was prepared with unique molecular identifiers. TCRdb redid the calling of the PCR reads with MiXCR, one entry per CDR3 protein. Among roughly 500,000 distinct CDR3 sequences listed, 8% to 11% were seen once. This receptor was obtained from a child aged 2-15 years with inherited bone marrow failure, due to receive a stem cell transplant. Sequenced material: PBMCs, taken before TCRalphabeta/CD19-depleted stem cell transplant. V usage is TRBV27 and J usage is TRBJ2-1, with 10 bases fitting TRBD1. Written as DNA, the CDR3 is TGTGCCAGCAGTACCGGACAGGGGGTGAATGGGCAGTTCTTC. Translated: CASSTGQGVNGQFF.